This T cell receptor beta chain derives from a study of CD8 T cells in ankylosing spondylitis. V was shortened by 6 bases and J by 3 bases, with 17 bases between the two germline ends. This CDR3 spans 16 amino acids. Study results and limitations: The disease-linked clones had a CD8+ phenotype and low blood frequencies. Significantly higher representation of disease-linked clones was reported for matched ankylosing spondylitis synovial fluid. What seemed typical of ankylosing spondylitis blood was a TCR beta motif built from 7 or 8 highly homologous variants. Earlier work had already found some motif variants in reactive arthritis synovial fluid and blood.

TCRdb ran MiXCR on the 5' RACE reads and lists one entry per CDR3 protein. The table lists 470,000 or so distinct CDR3 sequences, roughly a quarter of them singletons. With regard to this clonotype: The target antigen is unknown.

The chain carries TRBV12-3 or TRBV12-4 and TRBJ2-2; D possibly matches TRBD1 or TRBD2 (6 bases each). The sample was blood, either unsorted or a sorted T cell fraction (not recorded which). The clonotype originates from a male donor with ankylosing spondylitis. The CDR3 loop reads CASSQGGKTDTGELFF. CDR3 nucleotide sequence: TGTGCCAGCAGCCAAGGGGGGAAGACGGACACCGGGGAGCTGTTTTTT.